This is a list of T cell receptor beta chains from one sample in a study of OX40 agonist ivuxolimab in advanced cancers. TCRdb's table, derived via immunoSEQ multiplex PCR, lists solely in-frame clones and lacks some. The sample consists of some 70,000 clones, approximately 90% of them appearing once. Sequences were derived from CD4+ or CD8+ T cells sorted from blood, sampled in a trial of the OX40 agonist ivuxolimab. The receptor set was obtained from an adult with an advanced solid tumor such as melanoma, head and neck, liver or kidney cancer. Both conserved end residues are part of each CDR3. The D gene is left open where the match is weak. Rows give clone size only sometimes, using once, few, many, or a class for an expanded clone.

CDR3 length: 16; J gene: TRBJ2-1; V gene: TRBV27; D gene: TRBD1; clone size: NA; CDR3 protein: CASSIQGARAYNEQFF; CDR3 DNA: TGTGCCAGCAGTATTCAGGGGGCTAGGGCCTACAATGAGCAGTTCTTC
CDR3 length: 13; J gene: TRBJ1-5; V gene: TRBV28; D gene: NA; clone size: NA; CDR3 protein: CAAGGHIHQPQHF; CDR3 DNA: TGTGCCGCCGGGGGACATATCCATCAGCCCCAGCATTTT
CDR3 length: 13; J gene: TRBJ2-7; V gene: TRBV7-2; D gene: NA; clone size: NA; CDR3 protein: CASTQGLAREQYF; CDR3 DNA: TGTGCCAGCACCCAGGGGCTAGCCCGCGAGCAGTACTTC
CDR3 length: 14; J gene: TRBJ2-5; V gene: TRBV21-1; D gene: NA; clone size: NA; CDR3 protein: CASSKTFPAETQYF; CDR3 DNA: TGTGCCAGCAGCAAAACCTTTCCCGCAGAGACCCAGTACTTC
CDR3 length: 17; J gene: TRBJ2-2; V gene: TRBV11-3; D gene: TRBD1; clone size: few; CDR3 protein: CASSFRAPTRGTGELFF; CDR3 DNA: TGTGCCAGCAGCTTTAGGGCGCCCACCAGGGGGACCGGGGAGCTGTTTTTT
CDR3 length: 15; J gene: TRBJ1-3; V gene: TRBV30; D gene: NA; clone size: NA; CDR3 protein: CAQGKWDKAGNTIYF; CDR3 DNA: TGTGCCCAGGGAAAATGGGACAAAGCTGGAAACACCATATATTTT
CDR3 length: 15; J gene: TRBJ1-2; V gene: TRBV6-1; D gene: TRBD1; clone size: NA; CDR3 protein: CASSEGTGKGYGYTF; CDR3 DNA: TGTGCCAGCAGTGAAGGGACAGGGAAAGGCTATGGCTACACCTTC
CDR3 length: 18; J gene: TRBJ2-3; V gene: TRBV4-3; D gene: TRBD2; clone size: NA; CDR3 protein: CASSQDRASGDRRDTQYF; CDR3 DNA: TGCGCCAGCAGCCAAGATCGGGCTAGCGGAGACCGACGGGATACGCAGTATTTT
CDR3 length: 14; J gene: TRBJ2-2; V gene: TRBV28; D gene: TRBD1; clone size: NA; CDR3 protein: CASSGQGETGELFF; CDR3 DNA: TGTGCCAGCAGTGGACAGGGAGAAACCGGGGAGCTGTTTTTT
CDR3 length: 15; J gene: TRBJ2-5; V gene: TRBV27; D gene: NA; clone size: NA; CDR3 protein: CASSLSPGSQETQYF; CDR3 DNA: TGTGCCAGCAGTTTATCCCCGGGGTCCCAAGAGACCCAGTACTTC
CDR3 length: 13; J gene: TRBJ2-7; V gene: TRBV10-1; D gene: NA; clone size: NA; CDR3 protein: CASSSVNPGVQYF; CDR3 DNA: TGCGCCAGTTCTAGCGTCAATCCCGGCGTGCAGTACTTC
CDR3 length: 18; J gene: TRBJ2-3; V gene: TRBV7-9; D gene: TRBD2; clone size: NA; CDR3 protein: CASSLALAGGPNADTQYF; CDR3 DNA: TGTGCCAGCAGCTTAGCCCTAGCGGGGGGGCCGAACGCAGATACGCAGTATTTT
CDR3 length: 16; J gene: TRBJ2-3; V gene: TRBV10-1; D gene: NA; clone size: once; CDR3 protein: CASSVVRLLEGNTQYF; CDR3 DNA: TGCGCCAGCAGTGTTGTCCGCTTACTCGAGGGGAATACGCAGTATTTT
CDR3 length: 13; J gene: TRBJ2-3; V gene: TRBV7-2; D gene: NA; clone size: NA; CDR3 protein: CASSPQEGNTQYF; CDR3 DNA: TGTGCCAGCAGCCCTCAGGAAGGGAATACGCAGTATTTT
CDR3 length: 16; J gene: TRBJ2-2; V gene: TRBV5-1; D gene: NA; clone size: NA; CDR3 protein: CASRGGEGSNTGELFF; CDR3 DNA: TGCGCCAGCCGGGGCGGTGAGGGGTCGAACACCGGGGAGCTGTTTTTT
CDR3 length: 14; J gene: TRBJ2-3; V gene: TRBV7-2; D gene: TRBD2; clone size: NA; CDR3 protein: CASSLGSGGNTQYF; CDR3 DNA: TGTGCCAGCAGCTTAGGAAGCGGGGGAAATACGCAGTATTTT
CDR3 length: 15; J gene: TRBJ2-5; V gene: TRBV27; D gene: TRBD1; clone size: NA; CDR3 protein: CASSSRQGGPETQYF; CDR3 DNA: TGTGCCAGCAGCTCCCGACAGGGCGGGCCAGAGACCCAGTACTTC
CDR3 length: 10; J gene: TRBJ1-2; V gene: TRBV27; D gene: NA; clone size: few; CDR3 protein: CAAGGQGYTF; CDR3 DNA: TGTGCCGCTGGGGGGCAAGGCTACACCTTC
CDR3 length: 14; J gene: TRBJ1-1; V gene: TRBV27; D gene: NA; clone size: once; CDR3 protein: CASSDQVGDTEAFF; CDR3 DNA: TGTGCCAGCAGTGACCAAGTGGGGGATACTGAAGCTTTCTTT
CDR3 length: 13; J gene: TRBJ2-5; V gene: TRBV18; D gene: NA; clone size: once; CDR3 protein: CASSPEGRETQYF; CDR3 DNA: TGTGCCAGCTCACCAGAGGGCCGGGAGACCCAGTACTTC
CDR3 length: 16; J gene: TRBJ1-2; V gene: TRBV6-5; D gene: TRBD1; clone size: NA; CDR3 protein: CAGSYSPGQGLSGYTF; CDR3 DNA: TGTGCCGGCAGTTACTCCCCGGGACAGGGGTTAAGCGGCTACACCTTC
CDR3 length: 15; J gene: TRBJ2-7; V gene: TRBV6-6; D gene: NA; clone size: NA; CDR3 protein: CASSRGAGGTVEQYF; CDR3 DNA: TGTGCCAGCAGTCGCGGGGCAGGGGGTACGGTCGAGCAGTACTTC
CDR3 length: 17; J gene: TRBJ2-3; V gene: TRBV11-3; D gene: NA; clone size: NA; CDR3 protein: CASSPGVSGYSTDTQYF; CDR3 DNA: TGTGCCAGCAGCCCCGGGGTTAGCGGTTATAGCACAGATACGCAGTATTTT
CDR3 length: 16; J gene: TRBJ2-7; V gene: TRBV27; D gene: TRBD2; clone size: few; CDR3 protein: CASSFGLAGGPYEQYF; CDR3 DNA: TGTGCCAGCAGTTTCGGCCTAGCGGGAGGGCCGTACGAGCAGTACTTC
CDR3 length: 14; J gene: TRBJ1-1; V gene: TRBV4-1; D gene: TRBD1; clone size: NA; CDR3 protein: CASSWDSENTEAFF; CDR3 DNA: TGCGCCAGCAGCTGGGACAGCGAGAACACTGAAGCTTTCTTT
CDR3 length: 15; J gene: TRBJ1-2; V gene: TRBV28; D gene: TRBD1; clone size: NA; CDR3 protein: CASTMGQGAYWGYTF; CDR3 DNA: TGTGCCAGCACCATGGGACAGGGGGCGTATTGGGGCTACACCTTC
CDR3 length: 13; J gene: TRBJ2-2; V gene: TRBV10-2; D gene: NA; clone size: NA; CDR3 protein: CASMPQYTGELFF; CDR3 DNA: TGCGCCAGCATGCCCCAGTACACCGGGGAGCTGTTTTTT
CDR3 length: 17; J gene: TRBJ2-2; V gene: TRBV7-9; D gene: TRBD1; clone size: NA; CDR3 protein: CASSGGTGTFRTGELFF; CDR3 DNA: TGTGCCAGCAGTGGGGGGACAGGGACCTTCCGAACCGGGGAGCTGTTTTTT
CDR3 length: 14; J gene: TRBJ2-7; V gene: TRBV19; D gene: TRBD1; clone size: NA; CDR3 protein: CASSIGRPGQGLNF; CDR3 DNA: TGTGCCAGTAGTATAGGCCGGCCGGGACAGGGTTTGAACTTC
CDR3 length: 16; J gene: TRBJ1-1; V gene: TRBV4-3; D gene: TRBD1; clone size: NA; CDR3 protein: CASSQGTGGTVTEAFF; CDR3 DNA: TGCGCCAGCAGCCAGGGGACAGGGGGCACGGTCACTGAAGCTTTCTTT
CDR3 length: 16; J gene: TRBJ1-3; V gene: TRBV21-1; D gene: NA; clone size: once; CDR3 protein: CASSYRRGHSGNTIYF; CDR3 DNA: TGTGCCAGCAGCTACCGGCGGGGTCACTCTGGAAACACCATATATTTT
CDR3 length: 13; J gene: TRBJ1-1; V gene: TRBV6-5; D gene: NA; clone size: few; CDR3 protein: CASWRQPGTEAFF; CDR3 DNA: TGTGCCAGTTGGAGACAGCCCGGAACTGAAGCTTTCTTT
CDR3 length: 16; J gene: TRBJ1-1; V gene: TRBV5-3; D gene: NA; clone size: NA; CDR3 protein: CARSSGTGNGGTEAFF; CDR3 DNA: TGTGCCAGAAGCTCTGGTACGGGGAATGGGGGCACTGAAGCTTTCTTT
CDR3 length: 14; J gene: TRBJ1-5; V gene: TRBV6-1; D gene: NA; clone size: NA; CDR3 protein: CASSDQTTSRAQHF; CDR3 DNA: TGTGCCAGCAGTGACCAGACTACGTCTCGGGCCCAGCATTTT
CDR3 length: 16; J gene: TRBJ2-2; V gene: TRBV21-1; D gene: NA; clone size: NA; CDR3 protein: CASSTRTGGAPGELFF; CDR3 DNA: TGTGCCAGCAGCACCAGGACAGGGGGCGCGCCCGGGGAGCTGTTTTTT
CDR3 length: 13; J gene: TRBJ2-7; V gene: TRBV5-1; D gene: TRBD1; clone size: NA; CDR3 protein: CASSSGQGYEQYF; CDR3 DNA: TGCGCCAGCAGCTCTGGACAGGGATACGAGCAGTACTTC
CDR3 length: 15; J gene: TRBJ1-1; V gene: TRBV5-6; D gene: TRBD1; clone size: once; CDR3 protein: CASSLHATGGTEAFF; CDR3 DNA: TGTGCCAGCAGCTTGCACGCGACAGGGGGCACTGAAGCTTTCTTT
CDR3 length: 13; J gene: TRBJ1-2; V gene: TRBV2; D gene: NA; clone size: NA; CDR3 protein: CASSIGTHYGYTF; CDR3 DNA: TGTGCCAGCAGCATCGGGACCCACTATGGCTACACCTTC
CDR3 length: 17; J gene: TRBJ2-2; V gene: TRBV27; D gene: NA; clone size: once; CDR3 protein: CASSLYGVGVNTGELFF; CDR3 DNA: TGTGCCAGCAGTTTATACGGGGTCGGGGTTAACACCGGGGAGCTGTTTTTT
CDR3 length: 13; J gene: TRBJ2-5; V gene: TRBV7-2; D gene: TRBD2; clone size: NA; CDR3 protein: CASSRLAGGRQYF; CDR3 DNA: TGTGCCAGCAGCCGACTAGCGGGGGGGCGGCAGTACTTC
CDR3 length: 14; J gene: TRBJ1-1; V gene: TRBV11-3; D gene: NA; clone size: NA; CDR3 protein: CASSPGGRNTEAFF; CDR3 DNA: TGTGCCAGCAGCCCCGGGGGGAGGAACACTGAAGCTTTCTTT
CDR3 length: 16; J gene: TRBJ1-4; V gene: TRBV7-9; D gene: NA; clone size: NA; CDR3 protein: CASSRGVQVKSEKLFF; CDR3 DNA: TGTGCCAGCAGCAGGGGGGTACAGGTGAAAAGTGAAAAACTGTTTTTT